This passage covers 25 T cell receptor beta chains from one sample sequenced in a study of blood T cell repertoires in COVID-19. Measured with immunoSEQ multiplex PCR; TCRdb has only the in-frame clones, and not every one. The data hold about 86,000 clones, with roughly four fifths observed a single time. Sample: peripheral blood. The source of these receptors is a woman aged 80 or older with acute or convalescent COVID-19.

The chain has TRBV28 and TRBJ2-1; 13 nucleotides line up with TRBD2. Germline trimming cut 7 bases from V and 8 bases from J; bases unmatched to any gene: 8. The germline V gene has CDR1 MDHEN and CDR2 SYDVKM. The CDR3 totals 15 residues. CDR3 protein: CASKAGTSGMDEQFF. The CDR3, as DNA: TGTGCCAGCAAAGCCGGGACTAGCGGGATGGATGAGCAGTTCTTC.

The genes are TRBV20-1 and TRBJ2-1, with 10 positions matching TRBD2. The V gene end was trimmed by 3 bases and the J gene end by 9 bases; junction bases not matched to a gene: 5. This CDR3 contains 13 residues. Germline V gene data show CDR1 as DFQATT and CDR2 as SNEGSKA (reference sequence). The DNA of the CDR3 is TGCAGTGCTAGTATTGCTAGCGGGAGTGAGCAGTTCTTC. Translating it yields CSASIASGSEQFF.

DNA for the CDR3: TGTGCCAGCAGCGATCCCGGACAGGACCTAAACACCATATATTTT. Amino acids: CASSDPGQDLNTIYF. The chain employs TRBV5-6 and TRBJ1-3; TRBD1 matches 7 bases. CDR1 and CDR2 from the germline V gene are SGHDT and YYEEEE. This CDR3 region has 15 residues. After removal of 4 bases from V and 6 bases from J, the junction contained 10 bases not matched to a gene.

The V gene is TRBV6-5, the J gene TRBJ1-2; D unclear. The CDR3 totals 16 residues. Deletions cut 0 bases from V and 6 bases from J, with 17 bases between. Germline loops: CDR1 MNHEY, CDR2 SVGAGI. The CDR3 DNA reads TGTGCCAGCAGTTACTCTACAGTACCGTACGGCGATGGCTACACCTTC. It is translated as CASSYSTVPYGDGYTF.

The CDR3 reads CASSPPDRNGAQYF. CDR3 bases: TGTGCCAGCTCACCTCCCGACAGGAATGGTGCGCAGTATTTT. The rearrangement uses TRBV18 and TRBJ2-3; D may be TRBD1 (6 bases). This CDR3 is built from 14 residues. Trimming pared 3 bases from V and 10 bases from J, leaving 17 bases between. Germline CDR1 KGHSH, CDR2 LQKENI.

The chain carries TRBV2 and TRBJ2-7, with 9 bases lining up with TRBD1. Germline V gene sequence: CDR1 SNHLY, CDR2 FYNNEI. The length of the CDR3 is 15 residues. The trim removed 4 bases at V and 2 bases at J, leaving 6 bases unmatched. The CDR3 sequence: CASSVTGGIPYEQYF. The CDR3 bases are TGTGCCAGCAGTGTCACAGGGGGCATTCCCTACGAGCAGTACTTC.

The chain is built from TRBV6-5 and TRBJ1-1, with D unresolved. CDR1 MNHEY and CDR2 SVGAGI come from the germline V gene. The CDR3 extends over 12 amino acids. The ends were cut back, 6 bases at V and 5 bases at J, with 10 bases in the middle. CDR3 protein: CASRDPGTEAFF. The CDR3 nucleotides read TGTGCCAGCAGAGACCCGGGTACTGAAGCTTTCTTT.

CDR3 protein: CASSLKGTFGYTF. The DNA of the CDR3 is TGTGCCAGCAGTTTAAAAGGGACATTTGGCTACACCTTC. The rearrangement uses TRBV12-3 or TRBV12-4 and TRBJ1-2; maybe TRBD1 (6 bases). The length of the CDR3 is 13 residues. V shed 2 bases and J shed 7 bases, with 11 bases lying between them.

J is TRBJ1-2 and V is TRBV6-6, with D perhaps TRBD1 (6 bases). Looked up from germline, CDR1 is MNHNY and CDR2 is SVGAGI (reference sequence). This CDR3 is built from 14 residues. V lost 4 bases, J lost 2 bases, and 11 bases lay in between. CDR3 region: CASSSLDSNYGYTF. The CDR3 nucleotides read TGTGCCAGCAGTTCCCTGGACAGCAACTATGGCTACACCTTC.

The chain recombines TRBV7-2 with TRBJ2-7; D possibly corresponds to TRBD2 (6 bases). V dropped 1 base and J dropped 2 bases, with 12 bases sitting between them. Germline loops: CDR1 SGHTA, CDR2 FQGNSA. The CDR3 has 15 amino acids. CDR3 in amino acids: CASSLGLSGTYEQYF. CDR3 DNA: TGTGCCAGCAGCTTAGGCCTTAGCGGCACCTACGAGCAGTACTTC.

The chain recombines TRBV6-5 with TRBJ1-4, with 9 positions matching TRBD1. The CDR3 runs 14 residues. From germline, CDR1 is MNHEY and CDR2 SVGAGI. The trim removed 8 bases at V and 7 bases at J, leaving 8 bases unmatched. Here the CDR3 reads CASSTGGWGEKLFF. CDR3 in DNA: TGTGCCAGCTCAACAGGGGGCTGGGGTGAAAAACTGTTTTTT.

The chain couples TRBV6-1 to TRBJ2-5; D unclear. The germline V gene encodes CDR1 MNHNS and CDR2 SASEGT. V was clipped by 2 bases and J by 5 bases, with 15 bases between them. The CDR3 loop spans 15 amino acids. CDR3 region: CASSETSVETETQYF. CDR3 bases: TGTGCCAGCAGTGAAACCTCCGTGGAGACGGAGACCCAGTACTTC.

V and J are TRBV18 and TRBJ2-3; D unresolved. V was shortened by 3 bases and J by 2 bases, with 15 bases between the two germline ends. CDR1 is KGHSH, CDR2 LQKENI, per germline. The CDR3 extends over 16 amino acids. The CDR3 DNA follows: TGTGCCAGCTCACCTGGCCCTGAGGCGGTCACAGATACGCAGTATTTT. Its translation is CASSPGPEAVTDTQYF.

The chain combines TRBV6-4 with TRBJ2-2; TRBD1 matches at 8 bases. V gave up 3 bases and J gave up 1 base; unmatched junction bases: 4. CDR1 and CDR2 (germline): MRHNA, SNTAGT. CDR3 length: 16 amino acids. CDR3 sequence: CASSEAGTGNTGELFF. In DNA form, the CDR3 reads TGTGCCAGCAGTGAGGCCGGGACAGGGAACACCGGGGAGCTGTTTTTT.

This chain connects TRBV19 to TRBJ2-2; tentative D call: TRBD1 (5 bases). In germline, CDR1 is LNHDA, CDR2 SQIVND (reference sequence). This CDR3 spans 16 amino acids. V was shortened by 6 bases and J by 7 bases, with 21 bases between the two germline ends. CDR3 residues: CASRYPDKPRGGELFF. In nucleotides, the CDR3 is TGTGCCAGTAGATATCCCGACAAACCAAGGGGCGGGGAGCTGTTTTTT. The full variable domain, its missing parts supplied by reference TRBV19 and TRBJ2-2, is DGGITQSPKYLFRKEGQNVTLSCEQNLNHDAMYWYRQDPGQGLRLIYYSQIVNDFQKGDIAEGYSVSREKKESFPLTVTSAQKNPTAFYLCASRYPDKPRGGELFFGEGSRLTVL.

The chain employs TRBV5-4 and TRBJ1-6; D call uncertain. V lost 2 bases to trimming and J lost 8 bases, with 17 bases between them. CDR1 is SGHNT and CDR2 is YYREEE in the germline V gene (reference sequence). The CDR3 length is 16 residues. The CDR3 loop reads CASSFGGKPFDSPLHF. The CDR3 DNA follows: TGTGCCAGCAGCTTCGGCGGGAAGCCCTTTGATTCACCCCTCCACTTT.

The V gene is TRBV5-4, the J gene TRBJ2-5; TRBD2 agrees at 14 bases. There are 17 residues in the CDR3. The V gene's germline CDR1 is SGHNT and CDR2 YYREEE (reference sequence). V trimming: 4 bases; J trimming: 5 bases; junction bases outside the gene matches: 10. This CDR3 reads CASSRGTSGGLLETQYF. The CDR3, as DNA: TGTGCCAGCAGCCGAGGGACTAGCGGGGGCCTGCTTGAGACCCAGTACTTC. Full variable domain (remainder filled in from reference TRBV5-4 and TRBJ2-5): ETGVTQSPTHLIKTRGQQVTLRCSSQSGHNTVSWYQQALGQGPQFIFQYYREEENGRGNFPPRFSGLQFPNYSSELNVNALELDDSALYLCASSRGTSGGLLETQYFGPGTRLLVL.

This sequence joins TRBV3-1 (or the pseudogene TRBV3-2) and TRBJ2-7; possible D gene TRBD2, 5 bases. CDR1 is LGHDT and CDR2 is YNNKEL in the germline V gene (reference sequence). The V end was cut by 4 bases, the J end by 2 bases, with 6 bases between. CDR3 size: 12 residues. CDR3 loop: CASSRRTYEQYF. The CDR3 DNA follows: TGTGCCAGCAGCCGGAGGACCTACGAGCAGTACTTC.

J is TRBJ1-3 and V is TRBV6-5; D may be TRBD1 (6 bases). The ends were cut back, 8 bases at V and 4 bases at J, with 15 bases in the middle. Germline V CDR1 and CDR2: MNHEY, SVGAGI. This CDR3 comprises 14 residues. This chain's CDR3 is CASSARGAGNTIYF. The CDR3 coding sequence is TGTGCCAGCTCGGCCAGGGGTGCCGGAAACACCATATATTTT.

Details on this clone: Because the CDR3's place on the DNA is in doubt, the DNA is left out and the CDR3 is given as listed by TCRdb. The chain uses TRBV16 and TRBJ2-1; no DNA check was done on the table's D call, TRBD2. The CDR3 spans 16 residues, counting both ends. The V gene's germline CDR1 is KGHSY and CDR2 FQNENV. The CDR3 reads CASSPNVGSGATSGFF.

This chain uses TRBV6-5 with TRBJ1-1; possibly TRBD1 for D (6 bases). Germline V gene data show CDR1 as MNHEY and CDR2 as SVGAGI. Deletions cut 6 bases from V and 11 bases from J, with 19 bases between. The CDR3 totals 13 residues. The CDR3 reads CASSRTLQGSAFF. The CDR3 nucleotides are TGTGCCAGCAGCCGGACATTACAGGGCTCGGCTTTCTTT.

The CDR3 reads CASRLNRGSSYNSPLHF. In DNA, the CDR3 is TGTGCCAGCAGACTGAACAGGGGGAGCTCCTATAATTCACCCCTCCACTTT. V gene TRBV28 combines with J gene TRBJ1-6; the match to TRBD1 covers 8 bases. The V gene end was trimmed by 6 bases and the J gene end by 0 bases; junction bases not matched to a gene: 7. CDR3 length: 17 residues. The germline V gene encodes CDR1 MDHEN and CDR2 SYDVKM.

The rearrangement joins TRBV5-1 to TRBJ1-6, with D perhaps matching TRBD1 (5 bases). The CDR3 contains 16 residues. Per the germline V gene, CDR1 is SGHRS and CDR2 is YFSETQ. With 1 base removed from V and 4 bases from J, the gap between germline ends came to 12 bases. Written as DNA, the CDR3 is TGCGCCAGCAGCTTGAGTACAGGACAATATAATTCACCCCTCCACTTT. Translated, it gives CASSLSTGQYNSPLHF.

The chain couples TRBV9 to TRBJ1-1; tentatively, D is TRBD1 (5 bases). CDR1 is SGDLS and CDR2 is YYNGEE in the germline V gene. The CDR3 has 16 residues. Trimming left V 4 bases short and J 0 bases short, with 16 bases between. The DNA for the CDR3 is TGTGCCAGCAGCCTCCCCAGGGAATCCGTGAACACTGAAGCTTTCTTT. As protein: CASSLPRESVNTEAFF.

The chain couples TRBV19 to TRBJ2-5; D is ambiguous. The germline gives CDR1 LNHDA, CDR2 SQIVND (reference sequence). V was clipped by 6 bases and J by 4 bases, with 15 bases between them. CDR3 length: 14 amino acids. CDR3 coding DNA: TGTGCCAGTAGAGGAGCCTCCCCTTTAGAGACCCAGTACTTC. This encodes CASRGASPLETQYF.